The T cell receptor beta chain under discussion was sequenced for a study of identical twins. The CDR3 has 12 amino acids. Trimming stripped 0 bases from V and 11 bases from J, with 8 bases between. Germline V gene sequence: CDR1 DFQATT, CDR2 SNEGSKA (reference sequence). Unique molecular identifiers were in the cDNA, with template-switch universal primer binding. TCRdb independently ran MiXCR on the 5' RACE reads; one entry per CDR3 protein. Of approximately 620,000 distinct CDR3 sequences in the sample, 8.5% to 9.5% were seen once. This clonotype was counted only a few times. The sample was also linked to a second study, of yellow fever vaccine responses in identical twins.

This chain joins TRBV20-1 and TRBJ1-6; D not certain. The sequence came from a young woman in good health. Material for sequencing was PBMCs. In DNA form, the CDR3 reads TGCAGTGCTAGAGATCTGGCCGCACCCCTCCACTTT. It codes for CSARDLAAPLHF.